The T cell receptor beta chain described here comes from a study of vaccination effects on CD4 cells after COVID-19. Study-wide results and limits: In convalescents, spike-reactive clones (those seen post-vaccine) were mainly new vaccine-induced clones.

Clones were read by immunoSEQ multiplex PCR, and TCRdb kept only the in-frame ones, dropping some. Altogether tens of thousands of clones are present, approximately 81% being singletons, with the ten largest covering 5% to 7.5%. The CDR3 contains 16 residues. Germline CDR1 and CDR2: SGHNT and YENEEA. V was pared by 3 bases and J by 7 bases, with 13 bases of the junction left unmatched. The culture ran for nine to ten days, and then CD4+ T cells were isolated. This person's SARS-CoV-2 infection, confirmed by PCR, occurred between March and December 2020. Each person got two doses of an mRNA SARS-CoV-2 vaccine, BNT162b2 or mRNA-1273. On both days 3 and 7, half of the culture medium was replaced with IL-2 medium. To note about this clone: The antigen is unknown.

The TCR was taken from a human donor who had a prior SARS-CoV-2 infection. The rearrangement joins TRBV11-3 to TRBJ2-7; 9 bases are shared with TRBD2. The sample in question was CD4+ T cells from PBMCs cultured without peptide, obtained after COVID-19 vaccination. This chain's CDR3 is CASSLVVQREDGEQYF. CDR3 nucleotides: TGTGCCAGCAGCTTGGTGGTACAGCGGGAGGATGGGGAGCAGTACTTC.